This paragraph covers one T cell receptor (beta chain) sequence. Clones were sequenced by immunoSEQ multiplex PCR, and TCRdb holds only the in-frame ones, with some missing. The repertoire holds about 290,000 clones, with under 90% as singletons. This sample stems from a study of blood T cell repertoires in COVID-19. On the study more broadly: Nucleic acid was either cDNA or gDNA, and it came from T cells, B-cell-depleted T cells, or PBMCs.

Germline loops: CDR1 MDHEN, CDR2 SYDVKM. With 6 bases removed from V and 8 bases from J, the gap between germline ends came to 16 bases. The CDR3 covers 13 residues. V gene TRBV28 combines with J gene TRBJ1-2; tentatively, D is TRBD1 (5 bases). Input material: peripheral blood. The receptor was isolated from a woman aged 25-40 years with COVID-19, enrolled during active disease. The CDR3 protein is CASRRSRAWGYTF. CDR3 coding DNA: TGTGCCAGCAGGCGAAGCAGGGCTTGGGGCTACACCTTC.